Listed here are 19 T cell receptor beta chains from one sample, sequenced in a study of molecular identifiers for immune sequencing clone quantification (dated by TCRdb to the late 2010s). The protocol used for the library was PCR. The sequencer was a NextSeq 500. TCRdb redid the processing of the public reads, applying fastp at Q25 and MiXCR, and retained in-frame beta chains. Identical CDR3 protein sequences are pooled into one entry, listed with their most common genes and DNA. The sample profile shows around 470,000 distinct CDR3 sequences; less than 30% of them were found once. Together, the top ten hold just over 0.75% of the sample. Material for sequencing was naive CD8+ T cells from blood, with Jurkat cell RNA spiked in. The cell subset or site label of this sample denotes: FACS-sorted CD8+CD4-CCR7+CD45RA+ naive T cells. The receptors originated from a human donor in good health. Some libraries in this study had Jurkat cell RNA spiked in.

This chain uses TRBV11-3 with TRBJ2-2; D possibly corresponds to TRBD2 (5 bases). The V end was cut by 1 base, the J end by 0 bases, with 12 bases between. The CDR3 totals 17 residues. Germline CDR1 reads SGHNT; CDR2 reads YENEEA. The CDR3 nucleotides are TGTGCCAGCAGCTTAGGAGGGCTAGCAGCGAACACCGGGGAGCTGTTTTTT. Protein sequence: CASSLGGLAANTGELFF.

This chain's CDR3 is CASSQNRPGLGNSPLHF. The CDR3 DNA sequence: TGCGCCAGCAGCCAAAACAGACCGGGACTTGGAAATTCACCCCTCCACTTT. V usage is TRBV4-3 and J usage is TRBJ1-6; possible D gene TRBD1, 5 bases. Germline V gene lookup returns CDR1 LGHNA and CDR2 YSLEER. V shed 2 bases and J shed 7 bases, with 18 bases lying between them. The CDR3 has 17 residues.

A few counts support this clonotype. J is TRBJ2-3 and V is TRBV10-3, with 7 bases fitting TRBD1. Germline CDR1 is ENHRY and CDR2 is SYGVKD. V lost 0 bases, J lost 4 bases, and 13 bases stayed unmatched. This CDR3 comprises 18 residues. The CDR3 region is CAISESITTGARADTQYF. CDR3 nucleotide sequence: TGTGCCATCAGTGAGTCAATTACCACAGGGGCACGCGCAGATACGCAGTATTTT.

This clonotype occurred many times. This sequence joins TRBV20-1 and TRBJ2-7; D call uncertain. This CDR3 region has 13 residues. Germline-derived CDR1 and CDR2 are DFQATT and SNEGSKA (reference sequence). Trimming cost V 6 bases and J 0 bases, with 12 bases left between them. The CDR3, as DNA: TGCAGTGCCCGCACCTCCCGCTCCTACGAGCAGTACTTC. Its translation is CSARTSRSYEQYF.

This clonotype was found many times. CDR3 DNA: TGTGCCTGGAGTGTTCCGGACTACGAGCAGTACTTC. It is translated as CAWSVPDYEQYF. The chain is built from TRBV30 and TRBJ2-7; D is unclear. Germline values: CDR1 GTSNPN, CDR2 SVGIG (reference sequence). The V and J ends lost 0 bases and 3 bases respectively, with 6 bases between them. CDR3 length: 12 residues.

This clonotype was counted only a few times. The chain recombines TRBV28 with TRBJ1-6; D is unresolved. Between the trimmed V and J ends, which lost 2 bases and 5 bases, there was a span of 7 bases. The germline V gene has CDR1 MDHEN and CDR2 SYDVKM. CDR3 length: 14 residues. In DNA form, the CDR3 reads TGTGCCAGCAGTTTAGTTGGGAATAATTCACCCCTCCACTTT. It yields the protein CASSLVGNNSPLHF.

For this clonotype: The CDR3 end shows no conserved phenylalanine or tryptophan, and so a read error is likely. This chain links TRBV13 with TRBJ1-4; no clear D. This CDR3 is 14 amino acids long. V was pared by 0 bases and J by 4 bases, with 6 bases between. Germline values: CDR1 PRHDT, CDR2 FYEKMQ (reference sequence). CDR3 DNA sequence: TGTGCCAGCAGCTTAGGGGTTGGTAATGAAAAACTGTTTTCT. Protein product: CASSLGVGNEKLFS.

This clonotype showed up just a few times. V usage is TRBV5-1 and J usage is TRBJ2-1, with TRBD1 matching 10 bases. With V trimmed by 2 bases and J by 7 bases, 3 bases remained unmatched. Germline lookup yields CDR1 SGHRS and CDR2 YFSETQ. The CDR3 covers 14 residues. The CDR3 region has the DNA TGCGCCAGCAGCTTCGGACAGGGGGTAAATGAGCAGTTCTTC. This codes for CASSFGQGVNEQFF.

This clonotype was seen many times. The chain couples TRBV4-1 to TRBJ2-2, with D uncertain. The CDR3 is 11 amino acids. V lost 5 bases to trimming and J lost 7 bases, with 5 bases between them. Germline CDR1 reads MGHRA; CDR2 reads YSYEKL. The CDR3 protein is CASSDNGELFF. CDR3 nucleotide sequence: TGCGCCAGCAGCGATAACGGGGAGCTGTTTTTT.

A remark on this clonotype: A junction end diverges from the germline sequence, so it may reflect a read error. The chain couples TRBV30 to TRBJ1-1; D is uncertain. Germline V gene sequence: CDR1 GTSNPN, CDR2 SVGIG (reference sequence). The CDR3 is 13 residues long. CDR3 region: CAWEVQPNAEAFF. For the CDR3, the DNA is TGTGCCTGGGAAGTACAGCCGAACGCTGAAGCTTTCTTT. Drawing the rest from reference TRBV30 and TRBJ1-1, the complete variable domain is SQTIHQWPATLVQPVGSPLSLECTVEGTSNPNLYWYRQAAGRGLQLLFYSVGIGQISSEVPQNLSASRPQDRQFILSSKKLLLSDSGFYLCAWEVQPNAEAFFGQGTRLTVV.

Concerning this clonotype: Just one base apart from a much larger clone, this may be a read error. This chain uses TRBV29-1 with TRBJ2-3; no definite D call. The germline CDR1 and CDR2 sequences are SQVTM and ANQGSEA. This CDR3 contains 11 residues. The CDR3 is CSVPLPETQYF. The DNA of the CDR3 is TGCAGCGTTCCACTACCAGAAACGCAGTATTTT.

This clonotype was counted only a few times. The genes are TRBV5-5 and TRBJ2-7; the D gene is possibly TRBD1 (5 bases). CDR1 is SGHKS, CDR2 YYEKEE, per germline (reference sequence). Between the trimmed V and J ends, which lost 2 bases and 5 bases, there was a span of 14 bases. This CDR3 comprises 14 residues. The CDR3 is CASSFPQGIHEQYF. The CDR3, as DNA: TGTGCCAGCAGCTTTCCCCAGGGAATCCACGAGCAGTACTTC.

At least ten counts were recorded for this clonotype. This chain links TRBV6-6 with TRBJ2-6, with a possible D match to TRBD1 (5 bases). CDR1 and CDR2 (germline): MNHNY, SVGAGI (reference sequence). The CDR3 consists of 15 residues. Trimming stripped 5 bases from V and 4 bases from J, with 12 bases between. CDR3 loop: CASSPTGTGANVLTF. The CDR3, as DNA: TGTGCCAGCAGTCCCACAGGAACAGGGGCCAACGTCCTGACTTTC.

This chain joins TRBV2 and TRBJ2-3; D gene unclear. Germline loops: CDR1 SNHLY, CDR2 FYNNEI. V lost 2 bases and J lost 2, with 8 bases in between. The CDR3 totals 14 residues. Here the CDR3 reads CASSELDYTDTQYF. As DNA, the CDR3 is TGTGCCAGCAGTGAACTCGATTACACAGATACGCAGTATTTT.

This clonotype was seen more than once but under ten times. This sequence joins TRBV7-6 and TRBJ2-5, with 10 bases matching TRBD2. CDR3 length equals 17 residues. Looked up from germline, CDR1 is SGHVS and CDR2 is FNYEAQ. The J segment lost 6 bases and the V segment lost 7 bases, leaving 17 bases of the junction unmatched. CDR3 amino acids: CASTPPSASGGQKTQYF. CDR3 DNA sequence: TGTGCCAGCACCCCCCCCTCGGCTAGCGGGGGACAGAAGACCCAGTACTTC.

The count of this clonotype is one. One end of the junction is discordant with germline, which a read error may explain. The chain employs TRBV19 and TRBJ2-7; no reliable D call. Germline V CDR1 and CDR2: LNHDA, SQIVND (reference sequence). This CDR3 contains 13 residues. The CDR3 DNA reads TGTGCCGGTAGTATAGACCCCAACTACGAGCAGTACTTC. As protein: CAGSIDPNYEQYF.

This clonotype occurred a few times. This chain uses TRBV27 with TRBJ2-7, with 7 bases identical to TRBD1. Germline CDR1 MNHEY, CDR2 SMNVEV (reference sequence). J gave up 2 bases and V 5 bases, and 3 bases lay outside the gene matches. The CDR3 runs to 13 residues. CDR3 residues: CASSVDRTYEQYF. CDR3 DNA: TGTGCCAGCAGTGTGGACAGGACCTACGAGCAGTACTTC.

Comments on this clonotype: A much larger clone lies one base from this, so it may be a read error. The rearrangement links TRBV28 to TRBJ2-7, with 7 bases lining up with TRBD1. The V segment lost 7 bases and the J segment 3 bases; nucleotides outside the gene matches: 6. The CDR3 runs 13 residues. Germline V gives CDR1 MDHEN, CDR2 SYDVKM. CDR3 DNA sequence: TGTGCCAGCAATGGACAGGCCAACTACGAGCAGTACTTC. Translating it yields CASNGQANYEQYF.

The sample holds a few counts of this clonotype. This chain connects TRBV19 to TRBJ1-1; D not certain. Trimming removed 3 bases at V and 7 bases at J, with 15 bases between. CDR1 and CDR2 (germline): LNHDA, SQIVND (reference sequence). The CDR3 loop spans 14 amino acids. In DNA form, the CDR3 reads TGTGCCAGTAGTATTGTCAGCTCAACTAGTGAAGCTTTCTTT. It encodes CASSIVSSTSEAFF. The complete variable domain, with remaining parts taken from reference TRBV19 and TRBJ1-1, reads DGGITQSPKYLFRKEGQNVTLSCEQNLNHDAMYWYRQDPGQGLRLIYYSQIVNDFQKGDIAEGYSVSREKKESFPLTVTSAQKNPTAFYLCASSIVSSTSEAFFGQGTRLTVV.